The 30 T cell receptor beta chains presented below share a single source sample, sequenced in a study of blood T cell repertoires in COVID-19. Assay used: immunoSEQ multiplex PCR; TCRdb lists only in-frame clones, some missing. In the table there are fewer than 120,000 clones, approximately 85% of which are singletons. The sample consisted of peripheral blood. The receptors here all came from a woman aged 55-69 years with acute or convalescent COVID-19.

The chain recombines TRBV29-1 with TRBJ1-4; TRBD1 aligns across 8 bases. CDR1 and CDR2 (germline): SQVTM, ANQGSEA. This CDR3 contains 15 residues. The junction had 6 bases not matched to a gene; V was cut back by 6 bases and J by 0 bases. CDR3 nucleotides: TGCAGCGTCTACGGACAGGGAACAACTAATGAAAAACTGTTTTTT. This encodes CSVYGQGTTNEKLFF.

The chain recombines TRBV15 with TRBJ2-1, with 10 positions matching TRBD1. The CDR3 runs to 16 residues. V was pared by 2 bases and J by 5 bases, with 6 bases of the junction left unmatched. Germline lookup yields CDR1 LNHNV and CDR2 YYDKDF (reference sequence). The CDR3 protein is CATSRPGQGGNNEQFF. The CDR3, as DNA: TGTGCCACCAGCAGACCCGGACAGGGGGGGAACAATGAGCAGTTCTTC.

The CDR3 loop is CASSSRSRDSPLHF. DNA for the CDR3: TGTGCCAGCAGTTCCCGGTCGCGGGATTCACCCCTCCACTTT. The chain combines TRBV7-9 with TRBJ1-6, with unresolved D. The germline V gene encodes CDR1 SEHNR and CDR2 FQNEAQ (reference sequence). The CDR3 runs 14 residues. Trimming removed 6 bases at V and 8 bases at J, with 14 bases between.

This rearrangement joins TRBV5-1 to TRBJ2-5; TRBD1 is a possible D gene (6 bases). The germline V gene encodes CDR1 SGHRS and CDR2 YFSETQ. V was clipped by 2 bases and J by 3 bases, with 14 bases between them. CDR3 size: 15 residues. This CDR3 is CASSLQGNREETQYF. In DNA form, the CDR3 reads TGCGCCAGCAGCTTACAGGGAAACAGGGAAGAGACCCAGTACTTC.

V and J are TRBV11-3 and TRBJ2-1, with TRBD2 matching 11 bases. The V and J ends lost 4 bases and 3 bases, in that order; junction bases with no gene match: 2. The CDR3 loop spans 15 amino acids. From germline, CDR1 is SGHNT and CDR2 YENEEA. CDR3 protein: CASSSLAGDYNEQFF. The DNA of the CDR3 is TGTGCCAGCAGCTCACTAGCGGGGGACTACAATGAGCAGTTCTTC.

This chain connects TRBV19 to TRBJ1-2; 8 positions match TRBD1. J lost 2 bases, V lost 8 bases, and 7 bases had no gene match. This CDR3 comprises 14 residues. Germline V gene lookup returns CDR1 LNHDA and CDR2 SQIVND (reference sequence). CDR3 sequence reads: CASLDTGGNYGYTF. In DNA, the CDR3 is TGTGCCAGTCTTGACACAGGGGGAAACTATGGCTACACCTTC. Together with reference TRBV19 and TRBJ1-2, the CDR3 gives the full variable domain: DGGITQSPKYLFRKEGQNVTLSCEQNLNHDAMYWYRQDPGQGLRLIYYSQIVNDFQKGDIAEGYSVSREKKESFPLTVTSAQKNPTAFYLCASLDTGGNYGYTFGSGTRLTVV.

The V call is TRBV7-2, the J call TRBJ2-7; D possibly corresponds to TRBD1 (6 bases). Germline V CDR1 and CDR2: SGHTA, FQGNSA. The CDR3 extends over 20 amino acids. V gave up 0 bases and J gave up 6 bases, with 30 bases separating them. The CDR3 spells CASSLAPGVRRLVGGSEQYF. Written as DNA, the CDR3 is TGTGCCAGCAGCTTAGCGCCCGGGGTCCGTAGACTTGTTGGGGGCTCCGAGCAGTACTTC.

The chain recombines TRBV18 with TRBJ2-4, with a weak D call TRBD2 (7 bases). The V end was cut by 3 bases, the J end by 8 bases, with 20 bases between. CDR1 is KGHSH and CDR2 is LQKENI in the germline V gene. The CDR3 length is 16 residues. The CDR3 spells CASSPGPRGAQDIQYF. In nucleotides, the CDR3 is TGTGCCAGCTCACCGGGGCCCCGGGGGGCCCAGGACATTCAGTACTTC.

In this sample, this clone turned up a few times. The chain couples TRBV18 to TRBJ2-7, with a tentative D call TRBD1 (5 bases). V was pared by 3 bases and J by 3 bases, with 6 bases between. This CDR3 spans 12 amino acids. Germline assignment: CDR1 KGHSH and CDR2 LQKENI. The chain's CDR3 is CASSPRGYEQYF. DNA for the CDR3: TGTGCCAGCTCACCTAGGGGCTACGAGCAGTACTTC.

The chain carries TRBV5-1 and TRBJ2-3, with D possibly being TRBD1 (5 bases). The length of the CDR3 is 14 residues. Germline-derived CDR1 and CDR2 are SGHRS and YFSETQ. V was clipped by 4 bases and J by 4 bases, with 13 bases between them. The CDR3 region has the DNA TGCGCCAGCAGCCCCGGACACGGCCCAGATACGCAGTATTTT. Protein product: CASSPGHGPDTQYF.

The chain combines TRBV30 with TRBJ1-6, with TRBD1 as a possible D gene (6 bases). The CDR3 is made up of 18 amino acids. Looked up from germline, CDR1 is GTSNPN and CDR2 is SVGIG (reference sequence). Trimming removed 0 bases at V and 9 bases at J, with 24 bases between. As DNA, the CDR3 is TGTGCCTGGAGTGTACCCCCCAGGGGAGGGGGTTTTATTTCACCCCTCCACTTT. Translation gives CAWSVPPRGGGFISPLHF.

V is TRBV19 and J is TRBJ1-1; possible D gene TRBD1, 5 bases. V lost 10 bases and J 1 base, leaving 10 bases between the germline ends. Germline assignment: CDR1 LNHDA and CDR2 SQIVND (reference sequence). There are 12 residues in the CDR3. DNA for the CDR3: TGTGCCACCAGGGTCCAGAACACTGAAGCTTTCTTT. Protein product: CATRVQNTEAFF.

The CDR3 region is CASSHLTGAAGGTYGYTF. The CDR3 DNA follows: TGTGCCAGCAGCCATCTCACAGGGGCCGCAGGGGGGACCTATGGCTACACCTTC. V and J are TRBV14 and TRBJ1-2; 7 nucleotides align to TRBD1. The trim removed 3 bases at V and 4 bases at J, leaving 17 bases unmatched. Germline loops: CDR1 SGHDN, CDR2 FVKESK. CDR3 length: 18 residues. Full variable domain (rest looked up from reference TRBV14 and TRBJ1-2): EAGVTQFPSHSVIEKGQTVTLRCDPISGHDNLYWYRRVMGKEIKFLLHFVKESKQDESGMPNNRFLAERTGGTYSTLKVQPAELEDSGVYFCASSHLTGAAGGTYGYTFGSGTRLTVV.

This rearrangement joins TRBV7-9 to TRBJ1-4, with TRBD1 identical over 8 bases. The CDR3 sequence is 18 residues long. Losses at the gene ends were 2 bases for V and 8 bases for J; bases not matched to a gene: 16. Germline CDR1 reads SEHNR; CDR2 reads FQNEAQ (reference sequence). Here the CDR3 DNA reads TGTGCCAGCAGCTTACCCTCAGTAACGACAGGGGCTTACGAAAAACTGTTTTTT. Translation: CASSLPSVTTGAYEKLFF.

J is TRBJ1-5 and V is TRBV7-2, with TRBD1 matching over 8 bases. Germline CDR1 SGHTA, CDR2 FQGNSA. The CDR3 runs 14 residues. Germline trimming cut 6 bases from V and 5 bases from J; bases unmatched to any gene: 6. In DNA, the CDR3 is TGTGCCAGCAGGTCAGGGGGCGCGTATCAGCCCCAGCATTTT. It yields the protein CASRSGGAYQPQHF. Full variable domain (remainder filled in from reference TRBV7-2 and TRBJ1-5): GAGVSQSPSNKVTEKGKDVELRCDPISGHTALYWYRQSLGQGLEFLIYFQGNSAPDKSGLPSDRFSAERTGGSVSTLTIQRTQQEDSAVYLCASRSGGAYQPQHFGDGTRLSIL.

The count of this clone is one. The chain links TRBV7-8 to TRBJ1-1; no definite D call. This CDR3 contains 11 residues. Per the germline V gene, CDR1 is SGHVS and CDR2 is FQNEAQ. V lost 5 bases and J 5 bases, leaving 6 bases between the germline ends. The CDR3 loop reads CASSQRTEAFF. CDR3 nucleotide sequence: TGTGCCAGCAGCCAGAGGACTGAAGCTTTCTTT. The whole variable domain, remainder taken from reference TRBV7-8 and TRBJ1-1, is GAGVSQSPRYKVAKRGQDVALRCDPISGHVSLFWYQQALGQGPEFLTYFQNEAQLDKSGLPSDRFFAERPEGSVSTLKIQRTQQEDSAVYLCASSQRTEAFFGQGTRLTVV.

V and J are TRBV7-2 and TRBJ2-1, with 11 nucleotides matching TRBD1. The germline gives CDR1 SGHTA, CDR2 FQGNSA. CDR3 length: 14 amino acids. Trimming at V came to 5 bases and at J to 8 bases, leaving 5 bases not matched to a gene. DNA for the CDR3: TGTGCCAGCAGCATAGGACAGGGGGCCGATGAGCAGTTCTTC. This encodes CASSIGQGADEQFF.

V and J are TRBV7-3 and TRBJ1-2; 9 nucleotides agree with TRBD1. Germline CDR1 reads SGHTA; CDR2 reads FQGTGA. The CDR3 loop spans 14 amino acids. V dropped 4 bases and J dropped 2; count of bases not matched to a gene: 2. CDR3 bases: TGTGCCAGCAGCTCCGGGACAGGGAACTATGGCTACACCTTC. It translates to CASSSGTGNYGYTF.

The rearrangement links TRBV11-2 to TRBJ1-3; TRBD1 matches 10 bases. The germline V gene has CDR1 SGHAT and CDR2 FQNNGV. V lost 8 bases to trimming and J lost 8 bases; unmatched junction nucleotides: 9. There are 14 residues in the CDR3. The chain's CDR3 is CASLGGGQGDTIYF. The CDR3 DNA follows: TGTGCCAGCTTGGGAGGAGGACAGGGGGACACCATATATTTT. The full variable domain, completed using reference TRBV11-2 and TRBJ1-3, is EAGVAQSPRYKIIEKRQSVAFWCNPISGHATLYWYQQILGQGPKLLIQFQNNGVVDDSQLPKDRFSAERLKGVDSTLKIQPAKLEDSAVYLCASLGGGQGDTIYFGEGSWLTVV.

This clone was observed once. The rearrangement links TRBV6-5 to TRBJ2-1; tentative D call: TRBD2 (5 bases). The length of the CDR3 is 16 residues. Trimming left V 0 bases short and J 10 bases short, with 19 bases between. Germline V lookup: CDR1 MNHEY, CDR2 SVGAGI. This CDR3 is CASSYSAGSGPPEQFF. CDR3 coding DNA: TGTGCCAGCAGTTACTCGGCGGGTTCTGGGCCCCCGGAGCAGTTCTTC.

This clone was detected only a few times. The gene calls are TRBV16 and TRBJ2-7, with D perhaps matching TRBD2 (5 bases). Trimming cost V 3 bases and J 0 bases, with 12 bases left between them. In germline, CDR1 is KGHSY, CDR2 FQNENV. This CDR3 has 15 amino acids. CDR3 coding DNA: TGTGCCAGCAGCCACGGACTCTTCAGCTCCTACGAGCAGTACTTC. Its translation: CASSHGLFSSYEQYF.

This clone was counted between two and nine times. V usage is TRBV23-1 and J usage is TRBJ1-1, with 8 positions matching TRBD1. TRBV23-1 is reported as an ORF; its role is uncertain. Unmatched junction bases numbered 8, after V lost 4 bases and J lost 1 base. This CDR3 is 16 amino acids long. The CDR3 nucleotides read TGCGCCAGCAGTCCCCCAATGACAGGGGCGAACACTGAAGCTTTCTTT. Protein product: CASSPPMTGANTEAFF.

This chain joins TRBV11-2 and TRBJ2-1; weak D call: TRBD1 (5 bases). V gave up 7 bases and J gave up 5 bases, with 15 bases separating them. Per the germline V gene, CDR1 is SGHAT and CDR2 is FQNNGV. The CDR3 is 14 residues long. CDR3 bases: TGTGCCAGCACCCACCCAGGGAAAAACAATGAGCAGTTCTTC. Protein sequence: CASTHPGKNNEQFF.

The table lists this clone with a few counts. The V and J genes are TRBV11-2 and TRBJ2-5; tentative D call: TRBD2 (5 bases). CDR1 and CDR2 from the germline V gene are SGHAT and FQNNGV. V was clipped by 1 base and J by 3 bases, with 15 bases between them. The CDR3 length is 16 residues. Here the CDR3 DNA reads TGTGCCAGCAGCTTAGTCTCAGGACTCCCTAAAGAGACCCAGTACTTC. This sequence encodes CASSLVSGLPKETQYF.

The J gene is TRBJ1-2, the V gene TRBV9; no firm D call. Per the germline V gene, CDR1 is SGDLS and CDR2 is YYNGEE. The CDR3 spans 14 residues. V gave up 0 bases and J gave up 4 bases, with 10 bases separating them. Here the CDR3 reads CASSVGNSPYGYTF. The CDR3 DNA follows: TGTGCCAGCAGCGTAGGTAACAGCCCCTATGGCTACACCTTC.

The V call is TRBV6-1, the J call TRBJ1-2; 7 bases map to TRBD1. The V and J ends lost 3 bases and 8 bases, in that order; junction bases with no gene match: 6. Germline V lookup: CDR1 MNHNS, CDR2 SASEGT. The CDR3 is 13 residues long. This CDR3 reads CASSETGRFGYTF. Here the CDR3 DNA reads TGTGCCAGCAGTGAGACAGGGCGCTTCGGCTACACCTTC.

This chain joins TRBV9 and TRBJ2-7; D call uncertain. Germline values: CDR1 SGDLS, CDR2 YYNGEE. This CDR3 has 15 residues. V gave up 3 bases and J gave up 0 bases, with 13 bases separating them. For the CDR3, the DNA is TGTGCCAGCAGCGCTCGCACCGCGAGCTCCTACGAGCAGTACTTC. It specifies CASSARTASSYEQYF.

This chain uses TRBV19 with TRBJ1-6; D perhaps matches TRBD1 (6 bases). Germline assignment: CDR1 LNHDA and CDR2 SQIVND (reference sequence). This CDR3 is built from 17 residues. V dropped 5 bases and J dropped 7 bases, with 21 bases sitting between them. CDR3 protein: CASSGQRGAVGNSPLHF. The DNA of the CDR3 is TGTGCCAGTAGTGGACAACGGGGGGCGGTGGGCAATTCACCCCTCCACTTT.

This clone was recorded a few times. The chain couples TRBV30 to TRBJ2-3; D is possibly TRBD1 (6 bases). The length of the CDR3 is 14 residues. The V gene lost 4 bases and the J gene lost 2 bases, with 13 bases spanning the gap. Germline CDR1 and CDR2: GTSNPN and SVGIG (reference sequence). The CDR3 DNA follows: TGTGCCTGGATTCCGCAGGGGCACACAGATACGCAGTATTTT. The encoded protein is CAWIPQGHTDTQYF. The entire variable domain, with the rest obtained from reference TRBV30 and TRBJ2-3, is as follows: SQTIHQWPATLVQPVGSPLSLECTVEGTSNPNLYWYRQAAGRGLQLLFYSVGIGQISSEVPQNLSASRPQDRQFILSSKKLLLSDSGFYLCAWIPQGHTDTQYFGPGTRLTVL.

By share of the sample, this clone is medium-sized. V gene TRBV9 combines with J gene TRBJ1-3; TRBD1 is a possible D gene (5 bases). Trimming stripped 0 bases from V and 4 bases from J, with 5 bases between. The length of the CDR3 is 13 residues. From germline, CDR1 is SGDLS and CDR2 YYNGEE. CDR3 residues: CASSVEGGNTIYF. As DNA, the CDR3 is TGTGCCAGCAGCGTAGAGGGGGGAAACACCATATATTTT.